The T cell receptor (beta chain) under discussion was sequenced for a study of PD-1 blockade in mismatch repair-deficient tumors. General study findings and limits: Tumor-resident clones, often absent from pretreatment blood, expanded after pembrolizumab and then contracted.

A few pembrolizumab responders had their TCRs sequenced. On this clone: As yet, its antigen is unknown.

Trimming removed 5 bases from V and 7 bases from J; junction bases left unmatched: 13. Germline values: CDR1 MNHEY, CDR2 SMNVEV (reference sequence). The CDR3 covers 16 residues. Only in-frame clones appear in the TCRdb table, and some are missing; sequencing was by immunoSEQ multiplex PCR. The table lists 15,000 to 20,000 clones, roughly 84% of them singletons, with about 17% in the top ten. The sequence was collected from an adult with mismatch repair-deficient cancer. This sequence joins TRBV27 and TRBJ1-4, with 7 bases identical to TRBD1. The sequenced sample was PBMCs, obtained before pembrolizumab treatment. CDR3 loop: CASSKSRQGWGEKLFF. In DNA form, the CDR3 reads TGTGCCAGCAGTAAAAGCCGACAGGGATGGGGTGAAAAACTGTTTTTT.